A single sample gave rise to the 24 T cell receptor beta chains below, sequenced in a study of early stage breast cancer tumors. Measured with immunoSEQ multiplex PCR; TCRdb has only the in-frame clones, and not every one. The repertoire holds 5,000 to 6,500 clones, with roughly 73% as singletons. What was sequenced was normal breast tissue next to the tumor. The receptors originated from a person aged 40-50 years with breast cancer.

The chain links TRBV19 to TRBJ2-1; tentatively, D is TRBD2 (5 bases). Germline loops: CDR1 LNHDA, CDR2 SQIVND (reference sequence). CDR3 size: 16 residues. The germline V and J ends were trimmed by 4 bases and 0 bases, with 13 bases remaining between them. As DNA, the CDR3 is TGTGCCAGTAGTAACCAGCGGACGAGCTCCTACAATGAGCAGTTCTTC. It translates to CASSNQRTSSYNEQFF.

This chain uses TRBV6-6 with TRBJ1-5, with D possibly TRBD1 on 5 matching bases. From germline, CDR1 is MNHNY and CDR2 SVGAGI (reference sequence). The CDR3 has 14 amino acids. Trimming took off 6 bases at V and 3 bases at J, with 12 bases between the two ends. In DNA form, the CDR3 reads TGTGCCAGCAGAACCTCAGGGTCCAATCAGCCCCAGCATTTT. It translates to CASRTSGSNQPQHF.

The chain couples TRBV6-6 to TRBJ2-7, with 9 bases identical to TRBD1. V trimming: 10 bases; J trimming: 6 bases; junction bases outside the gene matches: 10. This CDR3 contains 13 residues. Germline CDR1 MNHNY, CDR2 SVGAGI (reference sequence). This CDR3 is CATHPGQGPEQYF. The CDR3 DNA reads TGTGCCACCCATCCGGGACAGGGTCCCGAGCAGTACTTC.

The CDR3 reads CASKREAGTDTQYF. The CDR3, as DNA: TGTGCCAGCAAGCGGGAGGCAGGCACAGATACGCAGTATTTT. The J gene is TRBJ2-3, the V gene TRBV6-1; TRBD2 matches 9 bases. CDR3 size: 14 residues. V shed 7 bases, J shed 1 base, and the junction held 3 bases outside the gene matches. Germline V gene sequence: CDR1 MNHNS, CDR2 SASEGT.

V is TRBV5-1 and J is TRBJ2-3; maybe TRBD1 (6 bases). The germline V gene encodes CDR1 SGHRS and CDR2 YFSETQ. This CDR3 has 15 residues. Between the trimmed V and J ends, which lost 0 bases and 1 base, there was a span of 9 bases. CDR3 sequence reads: CASSLGPGGTDTQYF. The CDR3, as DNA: TGCGCCAGCAGCTTGGGTCCAGGGGGCACAGATACGCAGTATTTT. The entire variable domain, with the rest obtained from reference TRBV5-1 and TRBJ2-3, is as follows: KAGVTQTPRYLIKTRGQQVTLSCSPISGHRSVSWYQQTPGQGLQFLFEYFSETQRNKGNFPGRFSGRQFSNSRSEMNVSTLELGDSALYLCASSLGPGGTDTQYFGPGTRLTVL.

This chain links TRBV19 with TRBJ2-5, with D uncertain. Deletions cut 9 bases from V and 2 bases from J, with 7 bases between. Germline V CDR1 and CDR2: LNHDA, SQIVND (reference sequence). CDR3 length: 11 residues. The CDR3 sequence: CASGLQETQYF. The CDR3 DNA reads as TGTGCCAGCGGATTGCAAGAGACCCAGTACTTC. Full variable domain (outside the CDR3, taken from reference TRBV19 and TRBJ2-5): DGGITQSPKYLFRKEGQNVTLSCEQNLNHDAMYWYRQDPGQGLRLIYYSQIVNDFQKGDIAEGYSVSREKKESFPLTVTSAQKNPTAFYLCASGLQETQYFGPGTRLLVL.

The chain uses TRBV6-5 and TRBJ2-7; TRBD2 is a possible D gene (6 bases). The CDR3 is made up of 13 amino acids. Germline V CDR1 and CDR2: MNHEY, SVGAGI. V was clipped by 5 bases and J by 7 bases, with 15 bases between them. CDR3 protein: CASSDPGTGEQYF. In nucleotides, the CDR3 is TGTGCCAGCAGTGACCCCGGGACTGGGGAGCAGTACTTC.

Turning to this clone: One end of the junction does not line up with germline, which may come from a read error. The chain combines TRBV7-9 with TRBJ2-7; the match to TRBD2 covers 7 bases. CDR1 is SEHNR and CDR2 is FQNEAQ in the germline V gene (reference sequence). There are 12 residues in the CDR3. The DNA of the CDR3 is TGTGCCAGCAGCCTAGCGGACTACGAGCAGTACTTC. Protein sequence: CASSLADYEQYF.

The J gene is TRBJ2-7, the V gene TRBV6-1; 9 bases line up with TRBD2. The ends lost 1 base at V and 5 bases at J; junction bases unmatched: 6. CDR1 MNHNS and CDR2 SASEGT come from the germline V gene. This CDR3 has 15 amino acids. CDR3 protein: CASSEELAGAHEQYF. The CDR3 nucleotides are TGTGCCAGCAGTGAAGAATTAGCGGGAGCCCACGAGCAGTACTTC.

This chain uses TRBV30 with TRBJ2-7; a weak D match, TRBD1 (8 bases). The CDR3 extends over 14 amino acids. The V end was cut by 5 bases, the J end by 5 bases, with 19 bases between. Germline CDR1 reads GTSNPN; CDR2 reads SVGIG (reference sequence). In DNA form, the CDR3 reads TGTGCCTGGGGCGGGGGCAGGGGGCGCAACGAGCAGTACTTC. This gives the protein CAWGGGRGRNEQYF.

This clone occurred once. The CDR3 DNA sequence: TGTGCCAGCAGTGAGGGAGGTGGGGACTATGGCTACACCTTC. It yields the protein CASSEGGGDYGYTF. This rearrangement joins TRBV25-1 to TRBJ1-2; D is unresolved. V was pared by 3 bases and J by 3 bases, with 11 bases between. The CDR3 runs to 14 residues. Germline CDR1 is MGHDK and CDR2 is SYGVNS.

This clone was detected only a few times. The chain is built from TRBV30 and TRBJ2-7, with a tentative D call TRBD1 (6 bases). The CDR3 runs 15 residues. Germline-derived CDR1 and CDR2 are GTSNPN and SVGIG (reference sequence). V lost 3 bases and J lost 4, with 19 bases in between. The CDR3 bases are TGTGCCTGGAGGCCCGGACAGACTTGGGGATACGAGCAGTACTTC. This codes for CAWRPGQTWGYEQYF.

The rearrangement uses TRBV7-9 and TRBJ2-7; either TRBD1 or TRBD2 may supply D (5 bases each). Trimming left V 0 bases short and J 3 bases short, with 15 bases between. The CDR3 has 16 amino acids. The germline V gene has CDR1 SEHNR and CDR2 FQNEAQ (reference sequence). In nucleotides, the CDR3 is TGTGCCAGCAGCTTAGCCTCGGGACGGGCATACTACGAGCAGTACTTC. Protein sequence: CASSLASGRAYYEQYF.

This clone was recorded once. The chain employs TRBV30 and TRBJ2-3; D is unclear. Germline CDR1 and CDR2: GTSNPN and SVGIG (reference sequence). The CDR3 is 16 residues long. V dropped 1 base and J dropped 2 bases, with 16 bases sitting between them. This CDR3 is CAWSGKTPTYTDTQYF. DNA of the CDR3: TGTGCCTGGAGTGGAAAGACTCCGACCTACACAGATACGCAGTATTTT.

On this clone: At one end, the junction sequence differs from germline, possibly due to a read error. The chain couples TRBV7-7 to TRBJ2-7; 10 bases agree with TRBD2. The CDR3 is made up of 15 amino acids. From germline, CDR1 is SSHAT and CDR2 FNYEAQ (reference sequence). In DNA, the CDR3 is TGTGCTAGCAGCTTAGGGCTAGCGGGAGTAGGGGAGCAGTACTTC. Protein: CASSLGLAGVGEQYF.

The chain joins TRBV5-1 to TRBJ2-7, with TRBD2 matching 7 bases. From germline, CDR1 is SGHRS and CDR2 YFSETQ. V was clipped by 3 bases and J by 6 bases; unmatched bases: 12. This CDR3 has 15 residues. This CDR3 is CASSSHPGGNLEQYF. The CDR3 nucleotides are TGCGCCAGCAGCTCGCACCCGGGGGGTAATCTCGAGCAGTACTTC. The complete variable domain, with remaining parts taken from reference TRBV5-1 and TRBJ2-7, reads KAGVTQTPRYLIKTRGQQVTLSCSPISGHRSVSWYQQTPGQGLQFLFEYFSETQRNKGNFPGRFSGRQFSNSRSEMNVSTLELGDSALYLCASSSHPGGNLEQYFGPGTRLTVT.

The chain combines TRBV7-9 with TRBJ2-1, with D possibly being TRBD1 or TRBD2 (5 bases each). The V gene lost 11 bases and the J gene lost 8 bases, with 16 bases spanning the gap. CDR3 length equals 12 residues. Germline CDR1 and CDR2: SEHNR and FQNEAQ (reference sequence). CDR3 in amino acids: CALGRVGDEQFF. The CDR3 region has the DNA TGTGCCCTCGGTAGGGTGGGGGATGAGCAGTTCTTC.

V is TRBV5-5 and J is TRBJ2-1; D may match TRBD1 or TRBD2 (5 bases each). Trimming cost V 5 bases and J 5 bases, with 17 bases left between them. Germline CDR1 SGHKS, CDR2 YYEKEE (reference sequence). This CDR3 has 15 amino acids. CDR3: CASSGWGSIHNEQFF. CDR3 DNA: TGTGCCAGCAGTGGATGGGGGTCTATCCACAATGAGCAGTTCTTC. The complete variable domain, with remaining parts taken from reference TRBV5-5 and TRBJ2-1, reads DAGVTQSPTHLIKTRGQQVTLRCSPISGHKSVSWYQQVLGQGPQFIFQYYEKEERGRGNFPDRFSARQFPNYSSELNVNALLLGDSALYLCASSGWGSIHNEQFFGPGTRLTVL.

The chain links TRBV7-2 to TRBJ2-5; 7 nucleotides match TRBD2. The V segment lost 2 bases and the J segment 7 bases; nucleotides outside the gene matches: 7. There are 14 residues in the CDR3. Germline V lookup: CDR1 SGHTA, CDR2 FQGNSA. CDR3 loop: CASSLSQRETTQYF. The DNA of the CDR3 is TGTGCCAGCAGCTTATCTCAGCGGGAAACGACCCAGTACTTC. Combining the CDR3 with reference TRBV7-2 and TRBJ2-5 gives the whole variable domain GAGVSQSPSNKVTEKGKDVELRCDPISGHTALYWYRQSLGQGLEFLIYFQGNSAPDKSGLPSDRFSAERTGGSVSTLTIQRTQQEDSAVYLCASSLSQRETTQYFGPGTRLLVL.

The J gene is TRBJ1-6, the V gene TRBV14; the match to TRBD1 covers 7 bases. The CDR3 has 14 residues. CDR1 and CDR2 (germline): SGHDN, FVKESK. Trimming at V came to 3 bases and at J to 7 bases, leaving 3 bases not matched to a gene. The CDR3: CASSQTGRNSPLHF. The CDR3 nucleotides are TGTGCCAGCAGCCAGACAGGGCGCAATTCACCCCTCCACTTT.

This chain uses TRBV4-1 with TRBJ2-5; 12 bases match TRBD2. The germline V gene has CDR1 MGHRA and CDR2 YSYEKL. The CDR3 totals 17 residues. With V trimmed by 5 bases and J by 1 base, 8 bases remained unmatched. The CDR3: CASSSGLAGSPQETQYF. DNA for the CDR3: TGCGCCAGCAGCTCGGGACTAGCGGGTTCCCCCCAAGAGACCCAGTACTTC.

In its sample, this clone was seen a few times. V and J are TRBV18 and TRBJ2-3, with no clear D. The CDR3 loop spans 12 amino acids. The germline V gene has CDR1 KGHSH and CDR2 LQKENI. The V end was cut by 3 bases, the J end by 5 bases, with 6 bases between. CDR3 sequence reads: CASSPSGDTQYF. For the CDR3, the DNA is TGTGCCAGCTCACCCTCAGGAGATACGCAGTATTTT.

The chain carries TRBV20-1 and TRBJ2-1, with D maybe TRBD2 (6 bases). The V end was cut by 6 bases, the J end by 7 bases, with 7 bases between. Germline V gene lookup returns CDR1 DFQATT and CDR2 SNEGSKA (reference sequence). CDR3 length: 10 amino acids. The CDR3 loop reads CSARENEQFF. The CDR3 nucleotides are TGCAGTGCACGGGAGAATGAGCAGTTCTTC.

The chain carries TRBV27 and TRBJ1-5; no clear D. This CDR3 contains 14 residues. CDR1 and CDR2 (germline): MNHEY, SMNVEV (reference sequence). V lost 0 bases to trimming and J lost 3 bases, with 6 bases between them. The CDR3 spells CASSLSMNNQPQHF. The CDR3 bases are TGTGCCAGCAGTTTATCTATGAACAATCAGCCCCAGCATTTT.